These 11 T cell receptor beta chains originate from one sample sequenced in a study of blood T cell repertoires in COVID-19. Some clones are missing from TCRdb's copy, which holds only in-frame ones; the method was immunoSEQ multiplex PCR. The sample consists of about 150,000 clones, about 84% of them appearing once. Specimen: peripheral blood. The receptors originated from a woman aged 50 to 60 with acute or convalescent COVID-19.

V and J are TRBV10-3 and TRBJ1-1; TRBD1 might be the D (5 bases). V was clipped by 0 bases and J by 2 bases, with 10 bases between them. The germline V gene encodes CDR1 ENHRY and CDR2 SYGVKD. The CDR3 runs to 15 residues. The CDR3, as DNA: TGTGCCATCAGTGAGTCGGGGGGATTCAACACTGAAGCTTTCTTT. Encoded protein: CAISESGGFNTEAFF.

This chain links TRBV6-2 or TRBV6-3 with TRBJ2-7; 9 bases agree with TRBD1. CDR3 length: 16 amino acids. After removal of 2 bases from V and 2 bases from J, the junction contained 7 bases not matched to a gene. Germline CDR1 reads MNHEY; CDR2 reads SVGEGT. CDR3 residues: CASSYPRTGDPYEQYF. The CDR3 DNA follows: TGTGCCAGCAGTTACCCCCGGACAGGGGATCCCTACGAGCAGTACTTC.

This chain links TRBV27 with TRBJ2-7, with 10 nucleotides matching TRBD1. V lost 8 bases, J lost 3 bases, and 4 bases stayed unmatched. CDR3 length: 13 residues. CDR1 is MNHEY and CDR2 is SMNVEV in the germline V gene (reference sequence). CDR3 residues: CASARDRGYEQYF. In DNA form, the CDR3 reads TGTGCCAGCGCCCGGGACAGGGGCTACGAGCAGTACTTC.

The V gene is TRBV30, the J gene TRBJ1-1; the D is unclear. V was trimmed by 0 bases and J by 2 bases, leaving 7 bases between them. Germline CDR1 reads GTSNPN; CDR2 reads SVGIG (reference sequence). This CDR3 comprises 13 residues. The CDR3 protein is CAWSVGLNTEAFF. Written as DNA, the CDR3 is TGTGCCTGGAGTGTTGGGCTAAACACTGAAGCTTTCTTT.

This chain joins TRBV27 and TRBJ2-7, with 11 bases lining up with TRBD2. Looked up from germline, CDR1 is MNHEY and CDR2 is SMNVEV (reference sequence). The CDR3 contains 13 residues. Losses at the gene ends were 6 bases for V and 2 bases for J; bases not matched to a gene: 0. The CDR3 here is CASRLAGAYEQYF. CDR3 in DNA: TGTGCCAGCAGACTAGCGGGAGCCTACGAGCAGTACTTC.

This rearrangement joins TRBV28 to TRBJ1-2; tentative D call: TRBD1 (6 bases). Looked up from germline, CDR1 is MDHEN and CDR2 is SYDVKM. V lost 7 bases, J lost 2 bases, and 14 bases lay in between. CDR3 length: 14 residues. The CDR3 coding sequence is TGTGCCAGCACCACCGGGGGGCTAAACTATGGCTACACCTTC. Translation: CASTTGGLNYGYTF.

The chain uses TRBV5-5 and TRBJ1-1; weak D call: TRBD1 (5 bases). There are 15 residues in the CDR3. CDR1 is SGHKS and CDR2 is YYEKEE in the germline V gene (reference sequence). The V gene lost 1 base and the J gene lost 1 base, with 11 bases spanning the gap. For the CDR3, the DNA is TGTGCCAGCAGCTTGTATTTGGGGGGGAACACTGAAGCTTTCTTT. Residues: CASSLYLGGNTEAFF.

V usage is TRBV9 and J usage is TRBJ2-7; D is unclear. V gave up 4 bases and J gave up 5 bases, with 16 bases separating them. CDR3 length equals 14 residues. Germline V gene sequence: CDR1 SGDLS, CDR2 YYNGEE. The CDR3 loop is CASSPEVYYHEQYF. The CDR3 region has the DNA TGTGCCAGCAGCCCAGAGGTCTATTACCACGAGCAGTACTTC.

The CDR3 bases are TGTGCCAGCAGAGACAGGGTTGGAGGAACTAATGAAAAACTGTTTTTT. It encodes CASRDRVGGTNEKLFF. The rearrangement uses TRBV6-6 and TRBJ1-4; TRBD1 agrees at 7 bases. V gave up 6 bases and J gave up 1 base; unmatched junction bases: 8. This CDR3 has 16 residues. Per the germline V gene, CDR1 is MNHNY and CDR2 is SVGAGI (reference sequence).

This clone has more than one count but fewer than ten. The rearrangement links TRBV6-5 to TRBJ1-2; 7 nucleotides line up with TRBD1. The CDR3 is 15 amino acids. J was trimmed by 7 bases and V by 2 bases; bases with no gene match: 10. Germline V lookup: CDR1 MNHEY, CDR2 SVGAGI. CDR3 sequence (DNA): TGTGCCAGCAGTTACGCCGACAGGGTTTTAAGTGGCTACACCTTC. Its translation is CASSYADRVLSGYTF.

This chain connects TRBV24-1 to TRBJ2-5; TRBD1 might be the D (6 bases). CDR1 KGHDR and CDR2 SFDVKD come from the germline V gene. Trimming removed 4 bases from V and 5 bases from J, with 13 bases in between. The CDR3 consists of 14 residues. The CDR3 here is CATSDYRDQETQYF. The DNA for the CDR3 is TGTGCCACCAGTGACTACAGGGATCAGGAGACCCAGTACTTC.